This T cell receptor beta chain emerged from a study of T cells in Graves' hyperthyroidism and ophthalmopathy. Study-wide background: Before any treatment, at initial diagnosis, peripheral blood was collected. Study results and caveats: Most thyroid clonotypes that were expanded above 0.001 also turned up in blood.

This clonotype was detected ten times or more. The antigen is unknown. Fresh peripheral blood, 7.5 to 10 ml, yielded the PBMCs. RNA transcripts yielded amplified TCR beta CDR3 regions. The HTBI primer set drove a first-round RT-PCR of the TCR CDR3. TCRdb re-called the multiplex PCR reads with MiXCR, one entry per CDR3 protein. The table shows hundreds of thousands of distinct CDR3 sequences, with nearly 20% occurring only once. This CDR3 contains 16 residues. Trimming shortened V by 6 bases and J by 0 bases, and 15 bases separated the two germline ends. CDR1 and CDR2 from the germline V gene are MNHEY and SMNVEV (reference sequence).

This clonotype was sampled from a man in his forties or fifties with Graves' ophthalmopathy. The chain links TRBV27 to TRBJ2-1; D remains ambiguous. The specimen was blood. The CDR3 DNA is TGTGCCAGCAGAGGCTTCAGCGCCAGCTCCTACAATGAGCAGTTCTTC. Translating it yields CASRGFSASSYNEQFF.